This TCR beta chain was sequenced during a study of vaccination effects on CD4 cells after COVID-19 (dated 2022 in TCRdb). With regard to the full study: Post-vaccine samples across the study were collected a median of 72 days after the second dose, with a range of 14 to 241. Altogether, about 10 COVID-19 convalescent patients and a few SARS-CoV-2-naive healthy vaccine recipients made up the full study. SARS-CoV-2 spike-specific CD4+ TCR repertoires were compared before and after mRNA vaccination in COVID-19 convalescent patients and in infection-naive vaccine recipients. Cultures from other donors in the study were sequenced using the Oncomine TCR Beta short-read assay on an Illumina iSeq 100.

Via the germline V gene, CDR1 is ENHRY and CDR2 SYGVKD. The CDR3 runs 13 amino acids, cysteine and phenylalanine included. Only the CDR3 DNA is retained, 39 bases long and in frame from the first base. The junction shows trimming of 6 bases on V and 2 bases on J, plus 9 bases between the germline ends. The ViraFEST assay stimulated PBMC with viral peptide pools and then used TCR sequencing to identify antigen-specific CD4+ T cell clonotypes by expansion. After 10 days of culture, CD4+ T cells were isolated with the EasySep CD4+ T cell isolation kit. Two doses of either the BNT162b2 or the mRNA-1273 mRNA SARS-CoV-2 vaccine were administered to participants. None of the healthy vaccine recipients had a prior SARS-CoV-2 infection, which was confirmed by nucleocapsid antibody tests that came back negative both before and after vaccination. Each well held fewer than 2.5 million PBMC cultured in IMDM containing around 5% human AB serum, about 10 IU/ml IL-2 and gentamicin, along with roughly 10 ug/ml peptides. On days 3 and 7, half of the culture medium was replaced with fresh IL-2-containing medium. Unless otherwise noted, each peptide stimulation condition was cultured in triplicate wells. Using Ficoll-Paque Plus gradient centrifugation, PBMC were separated from whole blood and then either used fresh or cryopreserved at -140C. The spike proteins of SARS-CoV-2 and of the common cold coronaviruses HCoV-NL63, HCoV-OC43 and HCoV-229E were spanned by overlapping peptide pools. The QIAamp micro DNA kit was used to extract genomic DNA from the cultured CD4+ T cells.

Notes on this clone: Its cognate antigen has yet to be identified. No much larger clone is present one base from it, and per-base qualities are unavailable.

Study-wide conclusions, independent of this receptor: At late post-vaccination timepoints, both infection-induced and vaccine-induced clones showed marked clonal contraction, consistent with waning T cell responses. The study was limited by a small number of convalescent patients and lacked early post-infection timepoints. Among healthy vaccine recipients, nearly all vaccine-induced clones were SARS-CoV-2 mono-reactive, and just 1 of 255 was cross-reactive with common cold coronaviruses.

Receptors were amplified or captured by the immunoSEQ multiplex PCR assay. DNA from the CD4+ T cells that had been cultured and isolated underwent TCR beta CDR3 sequencing. As for the authors' bioinformatics: Non-productive TCR sequences were removed, reads were trimmed to the CDR3 region, and CDR3s of at least 7 amino acids were retained. The MANAFEST web app was used to identify antigen-specific clonotypes by comparing expansion in peptide wells with expansion in reference cultures. To be called positive, a clone needed expansion at FDR<0.05 compared with the reference and with all other wells, an odds ratio greater than 5, and a frequency greater than 0.1% in two replicate wells. Cross-reactive clonotypes were defined as significantly expanded in SARS-CoV-2 spike wells and in at least one common cold coronavirus spike condition. Using the stringdist R package, CDR3 similarity was measured by Levenshtein distance, and unrooted trees were constructed with ape in R 3.6.1. Entries here come from immuneACCESS through TCRdb and include only in-frame sequences with V and J called. Some clones fail to appear in such tables; in the studies checked, an unresolved V gene covers under half of the shortfall, and the cause of the remainder is unknown. Clone size and V and J calls were adopted from that table, with D and trimming inferred from the DNA. The sample table shows tens of thousands of clones, and 70% to 85% are seen once. Together, the top ten hold about 1.6% of the sample.

This sequence originates from a human donor who received a COVID-19 vaccine. The material was CD4+ T cells from PBMCs cultured with HCoV-229E spike peptides, obtained after COVID-19 vaccination. Per the publication, the cell subset or site label means: HCoV-229E spike overlapping peptide pool stimulation. The sequence links TRBV10-3 to TRBJ2-3; the D gene remains uncertain. The nucleotide sequence reads as follows: TGTGCCATCAGGGAGACCTACACAGATACGCAGTATTTT. It translates to CAIRETYTDTQYF.